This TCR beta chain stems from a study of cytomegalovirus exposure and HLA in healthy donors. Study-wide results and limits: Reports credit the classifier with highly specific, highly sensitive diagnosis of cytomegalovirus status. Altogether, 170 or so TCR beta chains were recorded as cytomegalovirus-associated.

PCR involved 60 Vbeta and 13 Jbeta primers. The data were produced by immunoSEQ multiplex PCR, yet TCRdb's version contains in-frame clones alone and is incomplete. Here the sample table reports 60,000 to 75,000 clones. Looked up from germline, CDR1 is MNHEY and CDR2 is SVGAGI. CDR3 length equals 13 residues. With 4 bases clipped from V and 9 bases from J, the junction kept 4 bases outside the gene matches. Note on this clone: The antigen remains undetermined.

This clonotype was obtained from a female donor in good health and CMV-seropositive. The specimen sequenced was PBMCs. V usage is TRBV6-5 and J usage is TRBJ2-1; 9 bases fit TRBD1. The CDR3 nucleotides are TGTGCCAGCAGTTTGGACAGGGGACCTGAGCAGTTCTTC. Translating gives CASSLDRGPEQFF.